This T cell receptor (beta chain) was identified during a study of blood T cell repertoires in COVID-19. At the level of the study: The analysed material was cDNA or gDNA that came from T cells, B-cell-depleted T cells, or PBMCs.

CDR1 and CDR2 from the germline V gene are SGHTA and FQGTGA. This CDR3 spans 14 amino acids. V lost 0 bases to trimming and J lost 8 bases, with 13 bases between them. Per the study methods: Reference gene primer amplification in the assay estimated nucleated cell counts. Assay used: immunoSEQ multiplex PCR; TCRdb lists only in-frame clones, some missing. V, J and clone size are those of that table, while D and trimming were read from the DNA. Found here are about 140,000 clones, around 80% of them singletons; the top ten hold roughly 6.5%. Material for sequencing was peripheral blood. This TCR came from a human donor in a cohort sampled during active COVID-19. The chain carries TRBV7-3 and TRBJ1-2; D not resolved. CDR3 in amino acids: CASSLTRGSGGYTF. The CDR3 DNA sequence: TGTGCCAGCAGCTTAACGCGAGGGAGCGGGGGCTACACCTTC. Using reference TRBV7-3 and TRBJ1-2 for the parts outside the CDR3, the full variable domain is GAGVSQTPSNKVTEKGKYVELRCDPISGHTALYWYRQSLGQGPEFLIYFQGTGAADDSGLPNDRFFAVRPEGSVSTLKIQRTERGDSAVYLCASSLTRGSGGYTFGSGTRLTVV.